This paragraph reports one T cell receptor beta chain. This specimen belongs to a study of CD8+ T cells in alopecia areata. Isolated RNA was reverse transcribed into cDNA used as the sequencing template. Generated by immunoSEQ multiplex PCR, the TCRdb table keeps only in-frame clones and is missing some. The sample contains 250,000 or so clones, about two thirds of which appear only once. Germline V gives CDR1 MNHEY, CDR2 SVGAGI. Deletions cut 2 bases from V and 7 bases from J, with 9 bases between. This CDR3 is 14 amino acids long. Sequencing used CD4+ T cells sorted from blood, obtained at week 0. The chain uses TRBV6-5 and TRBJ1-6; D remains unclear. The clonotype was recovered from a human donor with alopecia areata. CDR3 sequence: CASSYVGGNSPLHF. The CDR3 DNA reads TGTGCCAGCAGTTACGTGGGTGGCAATTCACCCCTCCACTTT.